The 5 T cell receptor beta chains given below trace back to one sample, sequenced in a study of OX40 agonist ivuxolimab in advanced cancers. Assay: immunoSEQ multiplex PCR; the TCRdb copy retains only in-frame clones and omits some. Of nearly 80,000 clones detected, roughly four fifths appear once; the ten largest clones hold 20% to 25%. The input for sequencing was CD4+ or CD8+ T cells sorted from blood, taken in a trial of the OX40 agonist ivuxolimab. The receptors were sampled from an adult with an advanced solid tumor such as melanoma, head and neck, liver or kidney cancer.

V usage is TRBV19 and J usage is TRBJ2-5; D perhaps matches TRBD1 (6 bases). The CDR3 is made up of 14 amino acids. Trimming left V 10 bases short and J 0 bases short, with 15 bases between. From germline, CDR1 is LNHDA and CDR2 SQIVND (reference sequence). The CDR3 here is CATSGTNYQETQYF. The CDR3 bases are TGTGCCACCTCCGGGACAAATTACCAAGAGACCCAGTACTTC.

CDR3 DNA: TGCGCCAGCAGCTTGGCTAGGGGTTCGCAAGAGACCCAGTACTTC. It is translated as CASSLARGSQETQYF. The rearrangement joins TRBV5-1 to TRBJ2-5, with TRBD1 as a possible D gene (5 bases). The V gene's germline CDR1 is SGHRS and CDR2 YFSETQ. V lost 0 bases to trimming and J lost 2 bases, with 11 bases between them. This CDR3 region has 15 residues.

The chain has TRBV5-4 and TRBJ2-5; D possibly corresponds to TRBD2 (5 bases). The CDR3 covers 12 residues. Germline loops: CDR1 SGHNT, CDR2 YYREEE (reference sequence). V dropped 4 bases and J dropped 9 bases, with 13 bases sitting between them. CDR3 DNA: TGTGCCAGCAGCGTTGTGCTGGAGGCCCAGTACTTC. Its protein is CASSVVLEAQYF.

The chain combines TRBV6-6 with TRBJ2-5; no clear D. Trimming removed 6 bases from V and 4 bases from J, with 12 bases in between. The CDR3 spans 13 residues. Germline V lookup: CDR1 MNHNY, CDR2 SVGAGI (reference sequence). Here the CDR3 DNA reads TGTGCCAGCAGCAAGGTCTGGGGAGAGACCCAGTACTTC. Translating gives CASSKVWGETQYF.

DNA for the CDR3: TGCAGCGTTGACCCGCAGGGTGGGTCCTTTGCTTTCTTT. Its translation is CSVDPQGGSFAFF. The V and J genes are TRBV29-1 and TRBJ1-1; TRBD1 might be the D (5 bases). The CDR3 has 13 amino acids. Trimming took off 3 bases at V and 11 bases at J, with 19 bases between the two ends. CDR1 and CDR2 (germline): SQVTM, ANQGSEA.